A single sample is the source of the 27 T cell receptor beta chains below, sequenced in a study of shared clonotypes between healthy human individuals (dated by TCRdb to the early 2020s). Preparation of the library involved the immunoSEQ multiplex PCR assay. Held by TCRdb, this immuneACCESS table contains in-frame sequences only and omits some clones. Under half of the omission traces to an unresolved V gene where checked; the cause of the rest is unknown. The sample data list some 2,500,000 clones, and roughly 92% of these were observed just once. Around 0.4% of the sample rests with the top ten. The sequenced sample consisted of naive CD4+ T cells from PBMCs. Per the publication, the cell subset or site label means: CD45RA+ positively selected. The receptors were sampled from a man between 18 and 29 years old in good health. Some clones in this sample may be carry-over from other donors' samples.

The V and J genes are TRBV18 and TRBJ2-7; 12 positions agree with TRBD2. Germline values: CDR1 KGHSH, CDR2 LQKENI. This CDR3 has 16 residues. With 1 base clipped from V and 2 bases from J, the junction kept 3 bases outside the gene matches. The CDR3 DNA reads as TGTGCCAGCTCACCACTGGGACTAGCGGGCCCCTACGAGCAGTACTTC. Residues: CASSPLGLAGPYEQYF.

V and J are TRBV25-1 and TRBJ2-3, with 13 bases that match TRBD2. With 0 bases clipped from V and 2 bases from J, the junction kept 5 bases outside the gene matches. Germline V gene lookup returns CDR1 MGHDK and CDR2 SYGVNS. This CDR3 has 18 amino acids. The CDR3 DNA is TGTGCCAGCAGTGAATACCGGGGACTAGCGGGAACCACAGATACGCAGTATTTT. Translating it yields CASSEYRGLAGTTDTQYF.

This clone was counted only a few times. The CDR3 DNA reads as TGTGCCAGCAGCTTAGATGGAGAGGGCTACACCTTC. It specifies CASSLDGEGYTF. The chain is built from TRBV11-2 and TRBJ1-2, with D unresolved. The V gene's germline CDR1 is SGHAT and CDR2 FQNNGV. V was clipped by 0 bases and J by 8 bases, with 7 bases between them. The CDR3 totals 12 residues.

Turning to this clone: A junction boundary mismatches the germline segment, possibly from a read error. This chain joins TRBV18 and TRBJ2-5; TRBD1 or TRBD2 may be the D gene (5 bases each). This CDR3 has 12 residues. The germline CDR1 and CDR2 sequences are KGHSH and LQKENI. The CDR3 sequence: CASSPPGTQGHF. CDR3 in DNA: TGTGCCAGCTCACCACCAGGGACCCAGGGCCACTTC.

The genes are TRBV5-5 and TRBJ2-7; TRBD2 matches 7 bases. The CDR3 is 15 amino acids. V lost 4 bases, J lost 4 bases, and 11 bases stayed unmatched. In germline, CDR1 is SGHKS, CDR2 YYEKEE (reference sequence). CDR3 in amino acids: CASSPMAGARYEQYF. The CDR3 DNA reads TGTGCCAGCAGCCCAATGGCGGGAGCGAGGTACGAGCAGTACTTC. The whole variable domain, filled in from reference TRBV5-5 and TRBJ2-7, reads DAGVTQSPTHLIKTRGQQVTLRCSPISGHKSVSWYQQVLGQGPQFIFQYYEKEERGRGNFPDRFSARQFPNYSSELNVNALLLGDSALYLCASSPMAGARYEQYFGPGTRLTVT.

The V and J genes are TRBV5-1 and TRBJ1-3, with a possible D match to TRBD1 (5 bases). Trimming removed 0 bases at V and 0 bases at J, with 10 bases between. The CDR3 consists of 16 residues. The germline CDR1 and CDR2 sequences are SGHRS and YFSETQ. This chain's CDR3 is CASSLEAQASGNTIYF. CDR3 sequence (DNA): TGCGCCAGCAGCTTGGAGGCACAGGCCTCTGGAAACACCATATATTTT.

The rearrangement joins TRBV18 to TRBJ1-1, with TRBD1 as a possible D gene (6 bases). Trimming pared 3 bases from V and 0 bases from J, leaving 14 bases between. The CDR3 totals 16 residues. The V gene's germline CDR1 is KGHSH and CDR2 LQKENI. The CDR3 sequence: CASSPSGGRVNTEAFF. The CDR3 DNA is TGTGCCAGCTCACCCTCCGGGGGCAGGGTGAACACTGAAGCTTTCTTT.

Written as DNA, the CDR3 is TGTGCCAGCAGCACAGGACCGCTCAACACCGGGGAGCTGTTTTTT. Its translation is CASSTGPLNTGELFF. The chain joins TRBV5-6 to TRBJ2-2; possible D gene TRBD1, 5 bases. This CDR3 is built from 15 residues. Germline V lookup: CDR1 SGHDT, CDR2 YYEEEE. The germline V and J ends were trimmed by 4 bases and 2 bases, with 12 bases remaining between them.

On this clone itself: Other nucleotide sequences in the sample specify the same CDR3. This rearrangement joins TRBV5-6 to TRBJ1-4; D is unresolved. Germline loops: CDR1 SGHDT, CDR2 YYEEEE. This CDR3 is built from 12 residues. V gave up 0 bases and J gave up 4 bases, with 1 base separating them. The DNA of the CDR3 is TGTGCCAGCAGCTTGGGTAATGAAAAACTGTTTTTT. This encodes CASSLGNEKLFF.

The chain couples TRBV4-2 to TRBJ2-1; D unclear. The CDR3 is 12 amino acids. CDR1 and CDR2 (germline): LGHNA, YNFKEQ. V lost 0 bases and J lost 10, with 7 bases in between. CDR3 in DNA: TGTGCCAGCAGCCAAGAATCGCAGGAGCAGTTCTTC. It translates to CASSQESQEQFF.

The chain joins TRBV5-1 to TRBJ2-3, with D perhaps TRBD2 (6 bases). CDR3 length equals 16 residues. In germline, CDR1 is SGHRS, CDR2 YFSETQ. Trimming removed 3 bases from V and 0 bases from J, with 14 bases in between. The CDR3 is CASSSGLPPSTDTQYF. CDR3 sequence (DNA): TGCGCCAGCAGCTCGGGACTCCCTCCTAGCACAGATACGCAGTATTTT. Supplemented by reference TRBV5-1 and TRBJ2-3, the full variable domain reads KAGVTQTPRYLIKTRGQQVTLSCSPISGHRSVSWYQQTPGQGLQFLFEYFSETQRNKGNFPGRFSGRQFSNSRSEMNVSTLELGDSALYLCASSSGLPPSTDTQYFGPGTRLTVL.

CDR3 loop: CASSPVPGTSGSYEQFF. CDR3 DNA: TGTGCCAGCAGTCCGGTCCCCGGGACTAGCGGGAGCTATGAGCAGTTCTTC. The genes are TRBV27 and TRBJ2-1, with 14 nucleotides matching TRBD2. Germline V gives CDR1 MNHEY, CDR2 SMNVEV (reference sequence). Trimming at V came to 5 bases and at J to 8 bases, leaving 11 bases not matched to a gene. The CDR3 contains 17 residues.

CDR3 nucleotides: TGCGCCAGCAGCCAAGGGACCGGGACAGTCTACGAGCAGTACTTC. This encodes CASSQGTGTVYEQYF. The V call is TRBV4-1, the J call TRBJ2-7, with 7 bases aligning to TRBD1. The CDR3 has 15 residues. Germline CDR1 is MGHRA and CDR2 is YSYEKL. V lost 1 base to trimming and J lost 3 bases; unmatched junction nucleotides: 6.

The rearrangement uses TRBV4-2 and TRBJ1-2; D is unresolved. CDR1 is LGHNA, CDR2 YNFKEQ, per germline. The germline V and J ends were trimmed by 0 bases and 5 bases, with 13 bases remaining between them. The CDR3 runs 15 residues. The CDR3, as DNA: TGTGCCAGCAGCCAAGATCGAGCGTCGGGATATGGCTACACCTTC. Amino acid sequence: CASSQDRASGYGYTF.

The chain joins TRBV28 to TRBJ1-2, with 7 nucleotides matching TRBD1. Losses at the gene ends were 5 bases for V and 4 bases for J; bases not matched to a gene: 13. This CDR3 spans 16 amino acids. CDR1 and CDR2 from the germline V gene are MDHEN and SYDVKM. This CDR3 reads CASSMPQGVGPYGYTF. The DNA for the CDR3 is TGTGCCAGCAGTATGCCGCAGGGGGTCGGACCCTATGGCTACACCTTC.

The sample holds a few counts of this clone. Other DNA variants within this sample encode the same CDR3. This sequence joins TRBV18 and TRBJ1-1; D is undetermined. This CDR3 has 13 residues. The ends were cut back, 3 bases at V and 2 bases at J, with 7 bases in the middle. Germline V CDR1 and CDR2: KGHSH, LQKENI. The CDR3 sequence is CASSPQVNTEAFF. DNA for the CDR3: TGTGCCAGCTCACCCCAGGTAAACACTGAAGCTTTCTTT.

The chain has TRBV5-1 and TRBJ2-7; perhaps TRBD1 as D (5 bases). The CDR3 runs 14 residues. The V and J ends lost 4 bases and 2 bases respectively, with 13 bases between them. The germline gives CDR1 SGHRS, CDR2 YFSETQ. CDR3 loop: CASSVTVGPYEQYF. DNA of the CDR3: TGCGCCAGCAGCGTGACAGTCGGTCCCTACGAGCAGTACTTC.

This sequence joins TRBV10-3 and TRBJ1-2, with TRBD1 matching 10 bases. The CDR3 totals 15 residues. V lost 5 bases and J lost 0; bases outside the gene matches: 3. Germline CDR1 is ENHRY and CDR2 is SYGVKD. The CDR3 spells CAISPGTGANYGYTF. For the CDR3, the DNA is TGTGCCATCAGTCCCGGGACAGGGGCTAACTATGGCTACACCTTC.

This clone was detected only once. The chain uses TRBV4-1 and TRBJ1-3; the D is unclear. Looked up from germline, CDR1 is MGHRA and CDR2 is YSYEKL. V was trimmed by 4 bases and J by 0 bases, leaving 16 bases between them. The CDR3 is 17 amino acids. CDR3 in amino acids: CASSPEGDVLSGNTIYF. Written as DNA, the CDR3 is TGCGCCAGCAGCCCTGAGGGAGACGTCCTCTCTGGAAACACCATATATTTT.

The rearrangement links TRBV15 to TRBJ2-7, with 7 bases fitting TRBD2. The V and J ends lost 3 bases and 6 bases, in that order; junction bases with no gene match: 11. Looked up from germline, CDR1 is LNHNV and CDR2 is YYDKDF (reference sequence). This CDR3 has 15 residues. The CDR3 bases are TGTGCCACCAGCAGGGAGCGGGACGGGTCGGTCGAGCAGTACTTC. Encoded protein: CATSRERDGSVEQYF. Together with reference TRBV15 and TRBJ2-7, the CDR3 gives the full variable domain: DAMVIQNPRYQVTQFGKPVTLSCSQTLNHNVMYWYQQKSSQAPKLLFHYYDKDFNNEADTPDNFQSRRPNTSFCFLDIRSPGLGDTAMYLCATSRERDGSVEQYFGPGTRLTVT.

The gene calls are TRBV5-1 and TRBJ1-5; 8 nucleotides match TRBD1. The CDR3 consists of 15 residues. Germline V gene data show CDR1 as SGHRS and CDR2 as YFSETQ. Trimming cost V 4 bases and J 5 bases; bases outside gene matches: 8. This CDR3 is CASSATGVGDQPQHF. CDR3 DNA: TGCGCCAGCAGCGCGACAGGGGTTGGGGATCAGCCCCAGCATTTT.

The chain is built from TRBV25-1 and TRBJ1-4; no reliable D call. Trimming left V 6 bases short and J 6 bases short, with 17 bases between. CDR1 is MGHDK, CDR2 SYGVNS, per germline. This CDR3 has 15 amino acids. In DNA form, the CDR3 reads TGTGCCAGCAGCCCCGTGAGGTTTGGGGATGAAAAACTGTTTTTT. Its translation: CASSPVRFGDEKLFF.

The chain uses TRBV7-2 and TRBJ1-1; no firm D call. CDR1 SGHTA and CDR2 FQGNSA come from the germline V gene. V was trimmed by 5 bases and J by 11 bases, leaving 15 bases between them. The CDR3 is made up of 12 amino acids. In DNA form, the CDR3 reads TGTGCCAGCAGCATCGGACGGCTTGAGGCTTTCTTT. Residues: CASSIGRLEAFF. Filled out from reference TRBV7-2 and TRBJ1-1, the complete variable domain reads GAGVSQSPSNKVTEKGKDVELRCDPISGHTALYWYRQSLGQGLEFLIYFQGNSAPDKSGLPSDRFSAERTGGSVSTLTIQRTQQEDSAVYLCASSIGRLEAFFGQGTRLTVV.

This sequence joins TRBV7-3 and TRBJ2-4, with a possible D match to TRBD1 (5 bases). This CDR3 is built from 16 residues. The V end was cut by 4 bases, the J end by 3 bases, with 16 bases between. Looked up from germline, CDR1 is SGHTA and CDR2 is FQGTGA. CDR3 sequence (DNA): TGTGCCAGCAGCTCTATAGGCGGACACATCAAAAACATTCAGTACTTC. As protein: CASSSIGGHIKNIQYF.

The chain couples TRBV12-5 to TRBJ2-2; D is uncertain. Germline CDR1 and CDR2: LGHNT and FRNRAP. Trimming pared 0 bases from V and 1 base from J, leaving 12 bases between. This CDR3 spans 17 amino acids. The CDR3 nucleotides are TGTGCTAGTGGTTTGGTACTTGGAAAGGGGAACACCGGGGAGCTGTTTTTT. Its protein is CASGLVLGKGNTGELFF.

The sample holds one count of this clone. This chain links TRBV7-9 with TRBJ1-4; D is undetermined. The CDR3 length is 15 residues. The V gene's germline CDR1 is SEHNR and CDR2 FQNEAQ (reference sequence). The V end lost 3 bases, the J end lost 0 bases, and 8 bases lay between the germline ends. The CDR3 nucleotides read TGTGCCAGCAGCTTCCCCGGGCCAACTAATGAAAAACTGTTTTTT. Translated, it gives CASSFPGPTNEKLFF. Filled out from reference TRBV7-9 and TRBJ1-4, the complete variable domain reads DTGVSQNPRHKITKRGQNVTFRCDPISEHNRLYWYRQTLGQGPEFLTYFQNEAQLEKSRLLSDRFSAERPKGSFSTLEIQRTEQGDSAMYLCASSFPGPTNEKLFFGSGTQLSVL.

The chain carries TRBV7-9 and TRBJ2-7; D may correspond to TRBD1 or TRBD2 (6 bases each). This CDR3 has 16 amino acids. The V gene lost 5 bases and the J gene lost 4 bases, with 21 bases spanning the gap. The V gene's germline CDR1 is SEHNR and CDR2 FQNEAQ (reference sequence). The CDR3 is CASSLNTGGRVYEQYF. Here the CDR3 DNA reads TGTGCCAGCAGCCTCAATACTGGGGGGCGGGTTTACGAGCAGTACTTC.